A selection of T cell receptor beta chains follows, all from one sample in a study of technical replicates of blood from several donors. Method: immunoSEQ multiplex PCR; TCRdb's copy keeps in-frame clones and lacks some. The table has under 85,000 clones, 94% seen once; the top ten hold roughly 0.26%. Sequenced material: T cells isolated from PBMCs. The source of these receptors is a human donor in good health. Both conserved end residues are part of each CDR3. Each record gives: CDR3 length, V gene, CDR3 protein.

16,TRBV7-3,CASSPRTSGVTGELFF
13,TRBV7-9,CAMNRDSTGELFF
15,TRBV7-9,CASSLFGGVGNEQFF
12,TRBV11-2,CASSLRPGTQYF
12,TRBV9,CASSSGRETQYF
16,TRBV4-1,CASSHLTRLAGGRQFF
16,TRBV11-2,CASRNPFGASGSNQYF
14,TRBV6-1,CASSQMRRGNEQFF
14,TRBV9,CASSVDQGGYEQYF
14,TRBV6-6,CASSYGQGSTEAFF
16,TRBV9,CATSLTGTSGDNEQFF
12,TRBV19,CASSIDYDTQYF
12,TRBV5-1,CASSFGTDTQYF
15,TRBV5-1,CASSLTREPNSPLHF
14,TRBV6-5,CASSYGTGGYEQYF
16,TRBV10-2,CASSGQGSGSWYEQYF
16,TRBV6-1,CASSELAGAGTDTQYF
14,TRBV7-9,CASSLAIQGGGYTF
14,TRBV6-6,CASRRDSWVHEQFF
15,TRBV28,CASSGSGTPPYEQYF
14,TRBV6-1,CASATGTTTDTQYF
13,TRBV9,CASSVRGTGELFF
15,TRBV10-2,CASLRLAGQTDTQYF
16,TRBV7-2,CASSLWTGLGADTQYF
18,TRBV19,CASSMVWTGGSGGNTIYF
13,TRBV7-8,CASSLGTTYEQYF
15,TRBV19,CASSVSSTAATPYNF
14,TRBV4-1,CASSEGQGKTEAFF
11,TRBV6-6,CASRNRLEQYF
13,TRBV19,CATRWGGNQPQHF
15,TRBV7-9,CASSPRTSASYEQYF
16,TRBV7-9,CASSLVGPGQGYEQYF
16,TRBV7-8,CASSAGTRLNTGELFF
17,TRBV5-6,CASSLVPYGQKQETQYF
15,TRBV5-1,CASSLGTGGTGEAFF
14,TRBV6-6,CASRPGQGALTQYF
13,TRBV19,CASSSQQGTEAFF
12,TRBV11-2,CASSFGEGTFYF
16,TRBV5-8,CASSRDRQGINSPLHF
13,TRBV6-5,CASSDSGSLDQHF
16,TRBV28,CASSFGAPGFGDGYTF
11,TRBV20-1,CSARQAYEQYF
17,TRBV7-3,CASSLTGGPNSGNTIYF
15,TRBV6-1,CASGSRQGVTDTQYF
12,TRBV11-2,CASSLDFRNQYF
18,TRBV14,CASSQDPWTGTDGETQYF
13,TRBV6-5,CASSYGQRTEAFF